This T cell receptor beta chain emerged from a study of T-cell reconstitution after alpha-beta-depleted transplantation in children. Preparing the TCRbeta library involved the use of unique molecular identifiers. MiXCR, applied by TCRdb to the PCR reads, yields one record per CDR3 protein. The repertoire holds around 300,000 distinct CDR3 sequences, with over 9% as singletons. The V end lost 8 bases, the J end lost 2 bases, and 14 bases lay between the germline ends. CDR1 and CDR2 from the germline V gene are SGHVS and FNYEAQ. The CDR3 runs to 14 residues. This clonotype was seen many times. The source is a boy in the first two years of life with acute myeloid leukemia, due to receive a stem cell transplant. The starting material was PBMCs, obtained before TCRalphabeta/CD19-depleted stem cell transplant. V usage is TRBV7-6 and J usage is TRBJ2-3; D gene unclear. The CDR3 loop reads CASVGWANTDTQYF. The CDR3 nucleotides are TGTGCCAGCGTCGGATGGGCCAACACAGATACGCAGTATTTT.